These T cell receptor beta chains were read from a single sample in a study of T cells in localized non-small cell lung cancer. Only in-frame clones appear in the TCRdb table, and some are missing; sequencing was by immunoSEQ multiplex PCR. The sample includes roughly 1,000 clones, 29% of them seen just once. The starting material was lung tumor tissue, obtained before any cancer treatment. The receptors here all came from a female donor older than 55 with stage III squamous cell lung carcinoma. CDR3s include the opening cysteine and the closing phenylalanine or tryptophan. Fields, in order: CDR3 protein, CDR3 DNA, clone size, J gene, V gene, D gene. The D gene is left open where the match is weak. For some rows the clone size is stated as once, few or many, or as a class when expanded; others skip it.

CDR3 protein: CASSVSGKGVLTF; CDR3 DNA: TGTGCCAGCAGCGTATCGGGCAAGGGCGTCCTGACTTTC; clone size: few; J gene: TRBJ2-6; V gene: TRBV9; D gene: NA
CDR3 protein: CASRGAGRNYGYTF; CDR3 DNA: TGTGCCAGCAGGGGGGCAGGGCGTAACTATGGCTACACCTTC; clone size: NA; J gene: TRBJ1-2; V gene: TRBV28; D gene: NA
CDR3 protein: CASSWDRKETQYF; CDR3 DNA: TGTGCCAGCAGCTGGGACAGAAAAGAGACCCAGTACTTC; clone size: medium-sized; J gene: TRBJ2-5; V gene: TRBV7-2; D gene: TRBD1
CDR3 protein: CATSRDSGNLRQTYEQYF; CDR3 DNA: TGTGCCACCAGCAGAGATTCGGGGAACTTACGACAGACATACGAGCAGTACTTC; clone size: NA; J gene: TRBJ2-7; V gene: TRBV15; D gene: NA
CDR3 protein: CASRQLAGRTDTQYF; CDR3 DNA: TGCGCCAGCCGTCAACTAGCGGGGAGAACAGATACGCAGTATTTT; clone size: NA; J gene: TRBJ2-3; V gene: TRBV1; D gene: NA
CDR3 protein: CATRGLAGEETQYF; CDR3 DNA: TGTGCCACAAGGGGACTAGCGGGGGAAGAGACCCAGTACTTC; clone size: NA; J gene: TRBJ2-5; V gene: TRBV19; D gene: TRBD2
CDR3 protein: CASSIRGTGHFEAFF; CDR3 DNA: TGTGCCAGTAGTATCCGCGGGACAGGGCACTTTGAAGCTTTCTTT; clone size: NA; J gene: TRBJ1-1; V gene: TRBV19; D gene: TRBD1
CDR3 protein: CASSDISGGAREYF; CDR3 DNA: TGTGCCAGCAGTGACATTAGCGGGGGGGCTCGTGAGTACTTC; clone size: medium-sized; J gene: TRBJ2-5; V gene: TRBV9; D gene: TRBD2
CDR3 protein: CASRRGGSGRNQPQHF; CDR3 DNA: TGTGCCAGTAGGAGGGGGGGCAGTGGGCGGAATCAGCCCCAGCATTTT; clone size: few; J gene: TRBJ1-5; V gene: TRBV19; D gene: NA
CDR3 protein: CASSLQGPPNEKLFF; CDR3 DNA: TGCGCCAGCAGCTTGCAGGGGCCGCCTAATGAAAAACTGTTTTTT; clone size: few; J gene: TRBJ1-4; V gene: TRBV5-1; D gene: NA
CDR3 protein: CASTARGWENQPQHF; CDR3 DNA: TGTGCCAGCACTGCCAGGGGTTGGGAGAATCAGCCCCAGCATTTT; clone size: NA; J gene: TRBJ1-5; V gene: TRBV28; D gene: NA
CDR3 protein: CASSAQAGGFETQYF; CDR3 DNA: TGTGCCAGCAGTGCGCAAGCGGGAGGGTTCGAGACCCAGTACTTC; clone size: few; J gene: TRBJ2-5; V gene: TRBV6-8; D gene: TRBD2
CDR3 protein: CASSVTENYGYTF; CDR3 DNA: TGTGCCAGCAGCGTGACCGAGAACTATGGCTACACCTTC; clone size: medium-sized; J gene: TRBJ1-2; V gene: TRBV9; D gene: NA
CDR3 protein: CASREGMSNQPQHF; CDR3 DNA: TGTGCCAGCAGAGAGGGCATGAGCAATCAGCCCCAGCATTTT; clone size: large; J gene: TRBJ1-5; V gene: TRBV9; D gene: NA
CDR3 protein: CASSHRTEDEKLFF; CDR3 DNA: TGTGCCAGCAGCCATCGGACGGAAGATGAAAAACTGTTTTTT; clone size: few; J gene: TRBJ1-4; V gene: TRBV14; D gene: NA
CDR3 protein: CASSIGLAGGSGELFF; CDR3 DNA: TGTGCCAGTAGTATCGGACTAGCGGGAGGCTCCGGGGAGCTGTTTTTT; clone size: NA; J gene: TRBJ2-2; V gene: TRBV19; D gene: TRBD2
CDR3 protein: CASSQMRRGGDYGYTF; CDR3 DNA: TGTGCCAGCAGCCAAATGCGAAGGGGAGGGGACTATGGCTACACCTTC; clone size: NA; J gene: TRBJ1-2; V gene: TRBV14; D gene: NA
CDR3 protein: CASSYWYNQPQHF; CDR3 DNA: TGTGCCAGCAGTTACTGGTACAATCAGCCCCAGCATTTT; clone size: few; J gene: TRBJ1-5; V gene: TRBV6-8; D gene: NA
CDR3 protein: CASSPHRAGYGYTF; CDR3 DNA: TGTGCCAGCAGCCCCCACAGGGCCGGGTATGGCTACACCTTC; clone size: medium-sized; J gene: TRBJ1-2; V gene: TRBV11-3; D gene: NA
CDR3 protein: CASSLRGEQYF; CDR3 DNA: TGTGCCAGCAGTCTCCGGGGGGAGCAGTACTTC; clone size: medium-sized; J gene: TRBJ2-7; V gene: TRBV6-7; D gene: NA
CDR3 protein: CASSVETGTGNTIYF; CDR3 DNA: TGTGCCAGCAGCGTAGAAACAGGGACAGGAAACACCATATATTTT; clone size: NA; J gene: TRBJ1-3; V gene: TRBV9; D gene: NA
CDR3 protein: CASLDTSNQPQHF; CDR3 DNA: TGTGCCAGCCTTGACACCAGCAATCAGCCCCAGCATTTT; clone size: NA; J gene: TRBJ1-5; V gene: TRBV28; D gene: NA
CDR3 protein: CVTEDRNYGYTF; CDR3 DNA: TGTGTCACAGAAGATCGGAACTATGGCTACACCTTC; clone size: few; J gene: TRBJ1-2; V gene: TRBV28; D gene: NA
CDR3 protein: CASSAKGGKDTQYF; CDR3 DNA: TGTGCCAGCAGTGCAAAGGGGGGAAAAGATACGCAGTATTTT; clone size: few; J gene: TRBJ2-3; V gene: TRBV6-8; D gene: NA
CDR3 protein: CASTDRGYQPQHF; CDR3 DNA: TGTGCCAGCACCGACAGGGGATATCAGCCCCAGCATTTT; clone size: large; J gene: TRBJ1-5; V gene: TRBV6-8; D gene: TRBD1
CDR3 protein: CASSPLGTASYEQYF; CDR3 DNA: TGTGCCAGCAGCCCACTTGGGACAGCTTCCTACGAGCAGTACTTC; clone size: NA; J gene: TRBJ2-7; V gene: TRBV11-3; D gene: TRBD1
CDR3 protein: CASSRQAGGPLYEQYF; CDR3 DNA: TGTGCCAGCAGCCGACAAGCGGGAGGGCCCCTCTACGAGCAGTACTTC; clone size: few; J gene: TRBJ2-7; V gene: TRBV14; D gene: TRBD2
CDR3 protein: CASSQGSRSEQFF; CDR3 DNA: TGTGCCAGCAGCCAAGGGTCCAGGAGTGAGCAGTTCTTC; clone size: few; J gene: TRBJ2-1; V gene: TRBV14; D gene: NA
CDR3 protein: CASSPGLLAGVNEQFF; CDR3 DNA: TGTGCCAGCTCACCTGGTTTACTAGCGGGAGTCAATGAGCAGTTCTTC; clone size: NA; J gene: TRBJ2-1; V gene: TRBV18; D gene: TRBD2
CDR3 protein: CASRGSRNEKLFF; CDR3 DNA: TGTGCCAGTAGAGGTTCCAGGAATGAAAAACTGTTTTTT; clone size: NA; J gene: TRBJ1-4; V gene: TRBV19; D gene: NA